One sample yielded the 6 T cell receptor beta chains listed below, sequenced in a study of regulatory T cells in long-lasting Graves disease listed by TCRdb under 2021. The intended sense of this specimen's time point label: newly diagnosed GD, antithyroid drugs for less than 3 months. For both TCR sequencing and RNA sequencing, RNA was extracted from PBMCs in TRIzol. Receptor libraries were prepared by multiplex PCR. TCRdb shows the sequencer as Illumina HiSeq 4000. To build TCR beta libraries, CDR3 regions were amplified by Arm-PCR using iRepertoire HTBI primers. TCRdb redid the processing of the public reads, applying fastp at Q25 and MiXCR, and retained in-frame beta chains. CDR3 protein sequences are deduplicated, and each keeps its most common genes and DNA. Here the sample has roughly 610,000 distinct CDR3 sequences; about 16% occur a single time. The ten biggest clones cover approximately 12% of the sample.

The data also belong to a second study, concerning T cells in Graves' hyperthyroidism and ophthalmopathy.

The input for sequencing was peripheral blood mononuclear cells (PBMCs), taken at new diagnosis, from a patient treated with antithyroid drugs. These receptors were collected from a man younger than 30 with Graves disease. Donor details come from another sample of the same person, matched by shared clones.

This clonotype was seen a few times. The junction and the germline gene differ at one end; a read error may be behind it. The CDR3 region is CASSKDGGPGYEQYF. The CDR3 DNA sequence: TGCGCCAGCAGCAAAGATGGGGGGCCAGGCTACGAGCAGTACTTC. The chain has TRBV4-1 and TRBJ2-7; the D call may be TRBD1 or TRBD2 (6 bases each). Germline CDR1 MGHRA, CDR2 YSYEKL. The CDR3 sequence is 15 residues long.

This clonotype was counted at least ten times. The rearrangement links TRBV11-2 to TRBJ2-7; 11 nucleotides match TRBD2. In germline, CDR1 is SGHAT, CDR2 FQNNGV. V lost 8 bases, J lost 9 bases, and 27 bases stayed unmatched. The length of the CDR3 is 19 residues. As DNA, the CDR3 is TGTGCCAGCTCCACAGGGGCCGGGAGGAGGACTAGCGGGCGACGTGGGCAGTACTTC. Translation: CASSTGAGRRTSGRRGQYF. The full variable domain, in which reference TRBV11-2 and TRBJ2-7 provide the parts outside the CDR3, is EAGVAQSPRYKIIEKRQSVAFWCNPISGHATLYWYQQILGQGPKLLIQFQNNGVVDDSQLPKDRFSAERLKGVDSTLKIQPAKLEDSAVYLCASSTGAGRRTSGRRGQYFGPGTRLTVT.

This clonotype was seen more than once but under ten times. CDR3 loop: CSARTPGELFF. CDR3 bases: TGCAGTGCCCGTACCCCCGGGGAGCTGTTTTTT. The rearrangement uses TRBV20-1 and TRBJ2-2; D remains ambiguous. The CDR3 consists of 11 residues. Deletions cut 6 bases from V and 6 bases from J, with 8 bases between. CDR1 and CDR2 (germline): DFQATT, SNEGSKA (reference sequence).

The J gene is TRBJ1-2, the V gene TRBV30; D call uncertain. The CDR3 has 12 residues. Trimming took 4 bases from V and 7 from J, leaving 13 bases between them. Germline CDR1 is GTSNPN and CDR2 is SVGIG (reference sequence). In DNA, the CDR3 is TGTGCCTGGACCCCTGTCGTGGGTGGCTACACCTTC. Amino acid sequence: CAWTPVVGGYTF. Full variable domain (rest looked up from reference TRBV30 and TRBJ1-2): SQTIHQWPATLVQPVGSPLSLECTVEGTSNPNLYWYRQAAGRGLQLLFYSVGIGQISSEVPQNLSASRPQDRQFILSSKKLLLSDSGFYLCAWTPVVGGYTFGSGTRLTVV.

This clonotype was seen ten or more times. The V and J genes are TRBV29-1 and TRBJ2-7, with 12 bases identical to TRBD1. CDR3 length: 14 amino acids. V lost 3 bases and J lost 5; bases outside the gene matches: 5. CDR1 and CDR2 from the germline V gene are SQVTM and ANQGSEA. The DNA of the CDR3 is TGCAGCGTTGAGGAGGGGACAGGGGGCCACGAGCAGTACTTC. Protein product: CSVEEGTGGHEQYF.

The table lists this clonotype with many counts. The rearrangement joins TRBV28 to TRBJ1-5; 10 nucleotides match TRBD1. The CDR3 consists of 19 residues. Trimming removed 5 bases from V and 0 bases from J; junction bases left unmatched: 13. The germline gives CDR1 MDHEN, CDR2 SYDVKM. The CDR3 loop is CASSDLTGTGADSNQPQHF. CDR3 sequence (DNA): TGTGCCAGCAGTGACCTTACCGGGACAGGGGCCGATAGCAATCAGCCCCAGCATTTT.